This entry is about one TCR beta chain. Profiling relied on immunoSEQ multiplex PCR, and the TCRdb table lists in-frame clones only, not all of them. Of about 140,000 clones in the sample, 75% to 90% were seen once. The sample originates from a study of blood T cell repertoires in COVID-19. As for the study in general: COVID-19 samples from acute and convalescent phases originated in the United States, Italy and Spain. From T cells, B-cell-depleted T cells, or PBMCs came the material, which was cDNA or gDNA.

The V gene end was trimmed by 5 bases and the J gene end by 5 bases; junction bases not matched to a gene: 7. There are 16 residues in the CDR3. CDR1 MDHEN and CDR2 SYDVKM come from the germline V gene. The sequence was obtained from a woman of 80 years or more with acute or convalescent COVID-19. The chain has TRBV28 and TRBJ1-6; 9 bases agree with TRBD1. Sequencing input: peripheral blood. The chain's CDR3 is CASSPGTGFNNSPLHF. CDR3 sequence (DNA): TGTGCCAGCAGTCCCGGGACAGGGTTTAATAATTCACCCCTCCACTTT.